These T cell receptor beta chains were read from a single sample in a study of blood T cells in healthy people across ages. MiXCR, run by TCRdb on the 5' RACE reads, gives a single entry per CDR3 protein. Among roughly 570,000 distinct CDR3 sequences listed, 27% were seen once. Source material: blood. The source of these receptors is a woman in her sixties or seventies in good health. CDR3s include the opening cysteine and the closing phenylalanine or tryptophan. Each record gives: J gene, V gene, clone size, D gene, CDR3 protein, CDR3 DNA. D genes are given only for firm matches. A clone size is listed for some rows: how often the clone was seen (once, few, many), or a class if it is expanded.

J gene: TRBJ1-2
V gene: TRBV5-6
clone size: .
D gene: .
CDR3 protein: CASSPDPGGDYGYTF
CDR3 DNA: TGTGCCAGCAGCCCAGACCCGGGCGGTGACTATGGCTACACCTTC

J gene: TRBJ2-2
V gene: TRBV19
clone size: .
D gene: .
CDR3 protein: CASSRLGSNTGELFF
CDR3 DNA: TGTGCCAGTAGTAGACTTGGTAGCAACACCGGGGAGCTGTTTTTT

J gene: TRBJ2-3
V gene: TRBV30
clone size: .
D gene: TRBD2
CDR3 protein: CAWSVGLAGGFTDTQYF
CDR3 DNA: TGTGCCTGGAGTGTCGGGCTAGCGGGGGGGTTCACAGATACGCAGTATTTT

J gene: TRBJ2-1
V gene: TRBV7-8
clone size: .
D gene: TRBD2
CDR3 protein: CASSLTVSRGGRDNEQFF
CDR3 DNA: TGTGCCAGCAGCTTAACAGTCTCGCGGGGGGGCCGGGACAATGAGCAGTTCTTC

J gene: TRBJ1-1
V gene: TRBV6-2/TRBV6-3
clone size: few
D gene: .
CDR3 protein: CASSSFREAFF
CDR3 DNA: TGTGCCAGCAGTTCCTTTAGAGAAGCTTTCTTT

J gene: TRBJ2-1
V gene: TRBV29-1
clone size: few
D gene: TRBD2
CDR3 protein: CSVGRGGGNEQFF
CDR3 DNA: TGCAGCGTTGGGCGGGGGGGCGGCAATGAGCAGTTCTTC

J gene: TRBJ1-5
V gene: TRBV6-2/TRBV6-3
clone size: few
D gene: TRBD1
CDR3 protein: CASSGHARTGYDQPQHF
CDR3 DNA: TGTGCCAGCAGTGGACATGCTAGGACAGGGTATGATCAGCCCCAGCATTTT

J gene: TRBJ1-1
V gene: TRBV7-2
clone size: few
D gene: .
CDR3 protein: CASSFVRAEAFF
CDR3 DNA: TGTGCCAGCAGCTTTGTGAGGGCTGAAGCTTTCTTT

J gene: TRBJ2-1
V gene: TRBV4-1
clone size: many
D gene: TRBD1
CDR3 protein: CASSQAGQALSSYNEQFF
CDR3 DNA: TGCGCCAGCAGCCAAGCGGGACAGGCCTTGAGCTCCTACAATGAGCAGTTCTTC

J gene: TRBJ1-5
V gene: TRBV5-1
clone size: few
D gene: .
CDR3 protein: CASSSLAEFYRVHQPQHF
CDR3 DNA: TGCGCCAGCAGCAGCTTGGCCGAGTTTTACAGGGTGCACCAGCCCCAGCATTTT

J gene: TRBJ2-7
V gene: TRBV20-1
clone size: .
D gene: TRBD1
CDR3 protein: CSVLDRAGEQYF
CDR3 DNA: TGCAGTGTCCTAGACAGGGCGGGCGAGCAGTACTTC

J gene: TRBJ2-1
V gene: TRBV7-2
clone size: few
D gene: TRBD2
CDR3 protein: CASSNGGAGYNEQFF
CDR3 DNA: TGTGCCAGCAGCAACGGGGGGGCTGGCTACAATGAGCAGTTCTTC

J gene: TRBJ1-3
V gene: TRBV14
clone size: few
D gene: .
CDR3 protein: CASSQLAAGNTIYF
CDR3 DNA: TGTGCCAGCAGCCAACTGGCAGCCGGAAACACCATATATTTT

J gene: TRBJ1-2
V gene: TRBV6-2/TRBV6-3
clone size: few
D gene: .
CDR3 protein: CASADGVLRNNYGYTF
CDR3 DNA: TGTGCCAGCGCGGACGGGGTCCTCCGAAATAACTATGGCTACACCTTC

J gene: TRBJ2-3
V gene: TRBV12-3/TRBV12-4
clone size: .
D gene: .
CDR3 protein: CASSLQKTDTQYF
CDR3 DNA: TGTGCCAGCAGTTTACAGAAAACAGATACGCAGTATTTT

J gene: TRBJ2-3
V gene: TRBV6-2/TRBV6-3
clone size: few
D gene: TRBD2
CDR3 protein: CASSFSPGTSGAIPHTDTQYF
CDR3 DNA: TGTGCCAGCAGTTTTTCCCCCGGGACTAGCGGGGCGATACCCCACACAGATACGCAGTATTTT

J gene: TRBJ2-4
V gene: TRBV20-1
clone size: few
D gene: TRBD1
CDR3 protein: CSARPGTGLNIQYF
CDR3 DNA: TGCAGTGCTCGGCCCGGGACAGGGTTAAACATTCAGTACTTC

J gene: TRBJ1-2
V gene: TRBV11-3
clone size: few
D gene: .
CDR3 protein: CASSLEVGGGQNYGYTF
CDR3 DNA: TGTGCCAGCAGCTTGGAAGTCGGCGGGGGGCAGAACTATGGCTACACCTTC

J gene: TRBJ1-2
V gene: TRBV5-1
clone size: few
D gene: TRBD1
CDR3 protein: CASSFSQGARGYTF
CDR3 DNA: TGCGCCAGCAGCTTTTCCCAGGGGGCGAGAGGCTACACCTTC

J gene: TRBJ2-2
V gene: TRBV12-3/TRBV12-4
clone size: .
D gene: TRBD1
CDR3 protein: CASSRQGANTGELFF
CDR3 DNA: TGTGCCAGCAGCAGACAGGGGGCCAACACCGGGGAGCTGTTTTTT

J gene: TRBJ1-1
V gene: TRBV6-5
clone size: few
D gene: .
CDR3 protein: CASNQGIEAFF
CDR3 DNA: TGTGCCAGCAACCAGGGGATTGAAGCTTTCTTT

J gene: TRBJ1-2
V gene: TRBV6-5
clone size: .
D gene: TRBD1
CDR3 protein: CASSYTGQGAHGYTF
CDR3 DNA: TGTGCCAGCAGTTACACGGGACAGGGGGCGCATGGCTACACCTTC

J gene: TRBJ1-1
V gene: TRBV2
clone size: .
D gene: .
CDR3 protein: CASRGGQVLNTEAFF
CDR3 DNA: TGTGCCAGCAGAGGGGGGCAGGTCTTGAACACTGAAGCTTTCTTT

J gene: TRBJ2-2
V gene: TRBV5-1
clone size: .
D gene: TRBD2
CDR3 protein: CASSPSGGGRNTGELFF
CDR3 DNA: TGCGCCAGCAGCCCGAGTGGCGGGGGACGGAACACCGGGGAGCTGTTTTTT

J gene: TRBJ2-1
V gene: TRBV6-2/TRBV6-3
clone size: .
D gene: .
CDR3 protein: CASSSPSPGVSYNEQFF
CDR3 DNA: TGTGCCAGCAGTTCCCCTTCGCCGGGGGTCTCCTACAATGAGCAGTTCTTC

J gene: TRBJ2-3
V gene: TRBV7-2
clone size: .
D gene: TRBD2
CDR3 protein: CASSWTTSGFGDTQYF
CDR3 DNA: TGTGCCAGCAGCTGGACGACTAGCGGCTTTGGGGATACGCAGTATTTT

J gene: TRBJ1-1
V gene: TRBV6-2/TRBV6-3
clone size: .
D gene: TRBD1
CDR3 protein: CASSRGTGVGLNTEAFF
CDR3 DNA: TGTGCCAGCAGTCGCGGGACAGGAGTGGGCCTGAACACTGAAGCTTTCTTT

J gene: TRBJ1-6
V gene: TRBV4-2
clone size: few
D gene: .
CDR3 protein: CASSQDGLTNSPLHF
CDR3 DNA: TGTGCCAGCAGCCAAGATGGGCTAACAAATTCACCCCTCCACTTT

J gene: TRBJ2-7
V gene: TRBV2
clone size: few
D gene: .
CDR3 protein: CASIPQESYEQYF
CDR3 DNA: TGTGCCAGCATTCCCCAGGAATCCTACGAGCAGTACTTC

J gene: TRBJ1-1
V gene: TRBV20-1
clone size: few
D gene: .
CDR3 protein: CSASDPLKGDTEAFF
CDR3 DNA: TGCAGTGCTAGTGATCCGTTGAAGGGGGACACTGAAGCTTTCTTT

J gene: TRBJ2-5
V gene: TRBV5-1
clone size: .
D gene: TRBD2
CDR3 protein: CASSLGLAGGKKQETQYF
CDR3 DNA: TGCGCCAGCAGCTTGGGACTAGCGGGGGGCAAAAAGCAAGAGACCCAGTACTTC

J gene: TRBJ2-1
V gene: TRBV4-3
clone size: .
D gene: TRBD2
CDR3 protein: CASSQEGEAGHQFF
CDR3 DNA: TGCGCCAGCAGCCAAGAAGGAGAAGCGGGGCATCAGTTCTTC

J gene: TRBJ2-3
V gene: TRBV29-1
clone size: .
D gene: .
CDR3 protein: CSVGGHTASTDTQYF
CDR3 DNA: TGCAGCGTTGGGGGACACACTGCTAGCACAGATACGCAGTATTTT

J gene: TRBJ1-2
V gene: TRBV4-3
clone size: .
D gene: .
CDR3 protein: CASSQESGVGYGYTF
CDR3 DNA: TGCGCCAGCAGCCAAGAATCCGGCGTCGGGTATGGCTACACCTTC

J gene: TRBJ2-3
V gene: TRBV7-2
clone size: .
D gene: .
CDR3 protein: CASSLQPPGGDTQYF
CDR3 DNA: TGTGCCAGCAGCTTACAGCCCCCGGGCGGGGATACGCAGTATTTT

J gene: TRBJ1-2
V gene: TRBV4-2
clone size: .
D gene: .
CDR3 protein: CASSHGLWGYTF
CDR3 DNA: TGTGCCAGCAGCCATGGCCTTTGGGGCTACACCTTC

J gene: TRBJ1-4
V gene: TRBV29-1
clone size: few
D gene: TRBD1
CDR3 protein: CSVQKQGPGEKLFF
CDR3 DNA: TGCAGCGTACAGAAACAGGGGCCTGGGGAAAAACTGTTTTTT

J gene: TRBJ1-4
V gene: TRBV6-5
clone size: .
D gene: .
CDR3 protein: CASSTTGHNEKLFF
CDR3 DNA: TGTGCCAGCAGCACGACGGGGCATAATGAAAAACTGTTTTTT

J gene: TRBJ2-5
V gene: TRBV6-2/TRBV6-3
clone size: few
D gene: .
CDR3 protein: CASSYMGTQYF
CDR3 DNA: TGTGCCAGCAGTTACATGGGGACCCAGTACTTC

J gene: TRBJ1-4
V gene: TRBV7-2
clone size: .
D gene: .
CDR3 protein: CASSLERRQTNEKLSF
CDR3 DNA: TGTGCCAGCAGCTTAGAGCGGCGGCAAACTAATGAAAAACTGTCTTTT

J gene: TRBJ2-5
V gene: TRBV7-3
clone size: .
D gene: .
CDR3 protein: CASSPSFGDETQYF
CDR3 DNA: TGTGCCAGCAGCCCGAGTTTTGGGGATGAGACCCAGTACTTC

J gene: TRBJ2-5
V gene: TRBV29-1
clone size: .
D gene: .
CDR3 protein: CSVLEVGAGETQYF
CDR3 DNA: TGCAGCGTTCTTGAGGTGGGAGCGGGAGAGACCCAGTACTTC

J gene: TRBJ2-7
V gene: TRBV6-5
clone size: .
D gene: TRBD2
CDR3 protein: CASSYSRPRGDSYEQYF
CDR3 DNA: TGTGCCAGCAGTTACTCGCGGCCACGGGGGGACTCCTACGAGCAGTACTTC

J gene: TRBJ2-5
V gene: TRBV9
clone size: many
D gene: .
CDR3 protein: CASSVDGGVRETQYF
CDR3 DNA: TGTGCCAGCAGCGTAGATGGGGGAGTTCGGGAGACCCAGTACTTC

J gene: TRBJ2-6
V gene: TRBV7-2
clone size: .
D gene: .
CDR3 protein: CASSAAAPGANVLTF
CDR3 DNA: TGTGCCAGCAGCGCGGCTGCTCCTGGGGCCAACGTCCTGACTTTC

J gene: TRBJ1-3
V gene: TRBV9
clone size: .
D gene: TRBD1
CDR3 protein: CASSVGGQISSGNTIYF
CDR3 DNA: TGTGCCAGCAGCGTAGGGGGACAGATCAGCTCTGGAAACACCATATATTTT

J gene: TRBJ2-7
V gene: TRBV20-1
clone size: few
D gene: TRBD2
CDR3 protein: CSARTAGGPGEQYF
CDR3 DNA: TGCAGTGCTAGAACAGCGGGGGGGCCGGGCGAGCAGTACTTC

J gene: TRBJ2-3
V gene: TRBV9
clone size: .
D gene: .
CDR3 protein: CASSVVPQHTDTQYF
CDR3 DNA: TGTGCCAGCAGCGTAGTTCCGCAACACACAGATACGCAGTATTTT

J gene: TRBJ1-4
V gene: TRBV12-3/TRBV12-4
clone size: few
D gene: TRBD1
CDR3 protein: CASSGQPDEKLFF
CDR3 DNA: TGTGCCAGCTCGGGACAGCCGGATGAAAAACTGTTTTTT

J gene: TRBJ2-3
V gene: TRBV28
clone size: .
D gene: TRBD2
CDR3 protein: CASLGGGIGTDTQYF
CDR3 DNA: TGTGCCAGTTTAGGCGGGGGGATAGGCACAGATACGCAGTATTTT

J gene: TRBJ2-5
V gene: TRBV7-9
clone size: .
D gene: .
CDR3 protein: CASSLDFAQYF
CDR3 DNA: TGTGCCAGCAGCTTAGACTTCGCCCAGTACTTC

J gene: TRBJ1-1
V gene: TRBV9
clone size: .
D gene: .
CDR3 protein: CASSVVGGASF
CDR3 DNA: TGTGCCAGCAGCGTAGTGGGGGGAGCTTCCTTT

J gene: TRBJ2-5
V gene: TRBV24-1
clone size: .
D gene: TRBD1
CDR3 protein: CARGGQGAKMGETQYF
CDR3 DNA: TGTGCCAGAGGAGGACAGGGTGCCAAGATGGGAGAGACCCAGTACTTC

J gene: TRBJ2-1
V gene: TRBV6-5
clone size: .
D gene: .
CDR3 protein: CASSYRQGMNNEQFF
CDR3 DNA: TGTGCCAGCAGTTACAGGCAGGGGATGAACAATGAGCAGTTCTTC